This TCR beta chain originates from a study of T cell repertoires in cytomegalovirus infection. Study findings and constraints: HLA-C-restricted CMV-specific TCR beta clonotypes prevailed in the ex vivo response.

MiXCR, run by TCRdb on the reads, gives a single entry per CDR3 protein. The sample contains about 300,000 distinct CDR3 sequences, around 9.6% of which appear only once. Germline V lookup: CDR1 SQVTM, CDR2 ANQGSEA. The length of the CDR3 is 14 residues. Losses at the gene ends were 6 bases for V and 6 bases for J; bases not matched to a gene: 7. This clonotype was detected only a few times. The antigen remains unidentified. The sample taken for sequencing was PBMCs. The TCR sequence derives from a human donor in good health (CMV status not recorded). Some clones in this sample may be carry-over from other donors' samples. The genes are TRBV29-1 and TRBJ1-6; the match to TRBD1 covers 8 bases. This chain's CDR3 is CSVRQGPANSPLHF. DNA for the CDR3: TGCAGCGTAAGACAGGGGCCAGCTAATTCACCCCTCCACTTT.